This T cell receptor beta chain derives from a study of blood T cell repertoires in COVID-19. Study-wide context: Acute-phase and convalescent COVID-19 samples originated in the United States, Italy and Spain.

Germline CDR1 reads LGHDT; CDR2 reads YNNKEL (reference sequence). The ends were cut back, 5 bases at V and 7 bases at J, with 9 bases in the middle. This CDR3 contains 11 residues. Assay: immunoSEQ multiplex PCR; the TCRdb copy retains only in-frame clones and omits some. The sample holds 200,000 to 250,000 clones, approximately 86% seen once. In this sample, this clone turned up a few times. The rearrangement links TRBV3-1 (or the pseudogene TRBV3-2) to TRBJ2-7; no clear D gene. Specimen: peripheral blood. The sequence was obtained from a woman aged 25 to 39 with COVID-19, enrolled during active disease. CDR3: CASSTNREQYF. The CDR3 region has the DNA TGTGCCAGCAGCACCAATAGAGAGCAGTACTTC.